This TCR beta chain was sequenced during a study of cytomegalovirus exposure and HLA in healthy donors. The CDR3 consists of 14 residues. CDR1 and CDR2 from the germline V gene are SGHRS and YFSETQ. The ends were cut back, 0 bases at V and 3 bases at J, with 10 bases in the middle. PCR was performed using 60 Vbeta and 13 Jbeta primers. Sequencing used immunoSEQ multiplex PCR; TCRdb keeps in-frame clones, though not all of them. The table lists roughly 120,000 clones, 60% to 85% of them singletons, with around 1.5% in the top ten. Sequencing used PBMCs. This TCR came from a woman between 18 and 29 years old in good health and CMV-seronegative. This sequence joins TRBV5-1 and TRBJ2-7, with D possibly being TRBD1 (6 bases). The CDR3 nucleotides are TGCGCCAGCAGCTTGGAGGGCAGGGGCTACGAGCAGTACTTC. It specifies CASSLEGRGYEQYF.